This T cell receptor beta chain was documented in a study of cytomegalovirus exposure and HLA in healthy donors. General study findings and limits: Reportedly, a later analysis found an Asian-associated ancestry cluster had fewer N-insertions than the approximately 700-donor mean. Overall, approximately 150 TCR beta chains were annotated as cytomegalovirus-associated. Analysis was carried out at a later point, and it linked a missense DCLRE1C variant to TCR beta V- and J-gene trimming.

PCR employed 60 Vbeta and 13 Jbeta primers. Sequencing used immunoSEQ multiplex PCR; TCRdb keeps in-frame clones, though not all of them. The sample consists of 150,000 to 200,000 clones, approximately 88% of them appearing once. In the case of this clone: What it binds is unknown.

V gave up 3 bases and J gave up 4 bases; unmatched junction bases: 4. Germline values: CDR1 SQVTM, CDR2 ANQGSEA. There are 14 residues in the CDR3. This clonotype was sampled from a woman aged 18-29 years in good health and CMV-seronegative. The rearrangement uses TRBV29-1 and TRBJ1-4; 8 nucleotides match TRBD1. Sequenced material: PBMCs. The CDR3 sequence is CSVDGTGDNEKLFF. The CDR3, as DNA: TGCAGCGTTGATGGGACAGGAGATAATGAAAAACTGTTTTTT.